The 30 T cell receptor beta chains presented below share a single source sample, sequenced in a study of cytomegalovirus exposure and HLA in healthy donors. PCR employed 60 Vbeta and 13 Jbeta primers. TCRdb's table, derived via immunoSEQ multiplex PCR, lists solely in-frame clones and lacks some. Its table lists more than 45,000 clones. Material for sequencing was PBMCs. These TCRs come from a male donor in good health and CMV-seronegative.

V usage is TRBV18 and J usage is TRBJ1-2; 11 bases agree with TRBD1. This CDR3 region has 16 residues. The junction had 7 bases not matched to a gene; V was cut back by 3 bases and J by 4 bases. CDR1 and CDR2 from the germline V gene are KGHSH and LQKENI. This chain's CDR3 is CASSPPDRGQSYGYTF. CDR3 nucleotide sequence: TGTGCCAGCTCACCTCCGGACAGGGGGCAATCCTATGGCTACACCTTC.

The V call is TRBV6-5, the J call TRBJ1-1; D not certain. Germline V gene data show CDR1 as MNHEY and CDR2 as SVGAGI. The germline V and J ends were trimmed by 9 bases and 4 bases, with 9 bases remaining between them. The CDR3 contains 11 residues. The CDR3 reads CASFRGTEAFF. The CDR3 DNA follows: TGTGCCAGTTTCCGAGGCACTGAAGCTTTCTTT.

This chain uses TRBV5-4 with TRBJ2-3; 9 bases agree with TRBD1. Germline V CDR1 and CDR2: SGHNT, YYREEE (reference sequence). CDR3 length: 13 residues. V lost 8 bases to trimming and J lost 2 bases; unmatched junction nucleotides: 3. CDR3 sequence (DNA): TGTGCCAGTGGGACAGGGCCCACAGATACGCAGTATTTT. Protein product: CASGTGPTDTQYF.

The genes are TRBV7-2 and TRBJ2-1; 12 nucleotides match TRBD2. Germline CDR1 SGHTA, CDR2 FQGNSA. Trimming took 6 bases from V and 5 from J; bases not matched to a gene: 11. CDR3 length: 17 amino acids. CDR3 in amino acids: CASSRSGLAGQNNEQFF. The CDR3 coding sequence is TGTGCCAGCAGTCGCTCAGGACTAGCGGGACAGAACAATGAGCAGTTCTTC.

Points on this clone: The same CDR3 can be traced to other DNA sequences in this sample. The V call is TRBV5-6, the J call TRBJ1-6; TRBD1 matches at 7 bases. Germline CDR1 is SGHDT and CDR2 is YYEEEE. This CDR3 spans 14 amino acids. V was pared by 5 bases and J by 9 bases, with 8 bases of the junction left unmatched. The CDR3: CASSIQGPVSPLHF. In nucleotides, the CDR3 is TGTGCCAGCAGTATACAGGGGCCGGTTTCACCCCTCCACTTT. Using reference TRBV5-6 and TRBJ1-6 for the parts outside the CDR3, the full variable domain is DAGVTQSPTHLIKTRGQQVTLRCSPKSGHDTVSWYQQALGQGPQFIFQYYEEEERQRGNFPDRFSGHQFPNYSSELNVNALLLGDSALYLCASSIQGPVSPLHFGNGTRLTVT.

This sequence joins TRBV7-9 and TRBJ2-3; D ambiguous. Germline V gene lookup returns CDR1 SEHNR and CDR2 FQNEAQ (reference sequence). The CDR3 extends over 13 amino acids. V was pared by 4 bases and J by 5 bases, with 10 bases between. DNA of the CDR3: TGTGCCAGCAGCTCCCGAGCGAGAGATACGCAGTATTTT. It codes for CASSSRARDTQYF.

Note on this clone: A junction end diverges from the germline sequence, so it may reflect a read error. The chain carries TRBV6-1 and TRBJ2-5; TRBD1 might be the D (6 bases). The DNA end favors TRBJ2-7, so the J call may be wrong. This CDR3 contains 15 residues. CDR1 and CDR2 (germline): MNHNS, SASEGT. CDR3 bases: TGTGCTAGCAGCCAGGGGTTTGTTCTATCCTACGAGCAGTACTTC. This codes for CASSQGFVLSYEQYF.

The CDR3 DNA follows: TGTGCCAGCAGCTTAGTGGAGGATCAGCCCCAGCATTTT. Its translation is CASSLVEDQPQHF. V is TRBV7-9 and J is TRBJ1-5; D remains ambiguous. Germline V CDR1 and CDR2: SEHNR, FQNEAQ (reference sequence). V lost 1 base, J lost 5 bases, and 6 bases lay in between. The CDR3 runs to 13 residues.

The chain joins TRBV18 to TRBJ2-5, with D possibly being TRBD1 (5 bases). Trimming cost V 1 base and J 4 bases, with 10 bases left between them. This CDR3 has 14 amino acids. CDR1 is KGHSH and CDR2 is LQKENI in the germline V gene. The CDR3 DNA sequence: TGTGCCAGCTCACCACGGACAAGTCTAGAGACCCAGTACTTC. This encodes CASSPRTSLETQYF.

The chain couples TRBV30 to TRBJ2-3; 14 bases map to TRBD2. The length of the CDR3 is 17 residues. Germline trimming cut 4 bases from V and 6 bases from J; bases unmatched to any gene: 12. Per germline, CDR1 GTSNPN and CDR2 SVGIG (reference sequence). The chain's CDR3 is CAWKGEGLAGDGDTQYF. The CDR3 DNA is TGTGCCTGGAAGGGAGAGGGACTAGCGGGGGACGGGGATACGCAGTATTTT. Full variable domain (outside the CDR3, taken from reference TRBV30 and TRBJ2-3): SQTIHQWPATLVQPVGSPLSLECTVEGTSNPNLYWYRQAAGRGLQLLFYSVGIGQISSEVPQNLSASRPQDRQFILSSKKLLLSDSGFYLCAWKGEGLAGDGDTQYFGPGTRLTVL.

The V call is TRBV2, the J call TRBJ2-2, with a possible D match to TRBD1 (6 bases). The V end was cut by 6 bases, the J end by 7 bases, with 9 bases between. The CDR3 extends over 12 amino acids. Germline V gene data show CDR1 as SNHLY and CDR2 as FYNNEI. Here the CDR3 reads CASSQDSGELFF. The DNA for the CDR3 is TGTGCCAGCAGCCAGGACAGCGGGGAGCTGTTTTTT.

The V gene is TRBV27, the J gene TRBJ1-2; D is possibly TRBD1 (6 bases). Trimming took off 5 bases at V and 5 bases at J, with 15 bases between the two ends. This CDR3 spans 14 amino acids. CDR1 MNHEY and CDR2 SMNVEV come from the germline V gene (reference sequence). The CDR3 spells CASSLQGRGYGYTF. CDR3 DNA sequence: TGTGCCAGCAGTCTCCAGGGGCGAGGATATGGCTACACCTTC.

The J gene is TRBJ1-3, the V gene TRBV27; D may be TRBD1 (5 bases). Trimming cost V 0 bases and J 4 bases, with 7 bases left between them. The CDR3 length is 14 residues. The germline gives CDR1 MNHEY, CDR2 SMNVEV (reference sequence). CDR3 in DNA: TGTGCCAGCAGTTTATCATCAGGGGGAAACACCATATATTTT. Translation: CASSLSSGGNTIYF.

The chain is built from TRBV6-5 and TRBJ1-5; 7 bases are shared with TRBD1. The germline CDR1 and CDR2 sequences are MNHEY and SVGAGI. The CDR3 runs to 13 residues. The CDR3 is CASGGQGNQPQHF. In DNA form, the CDR3 reads TGTGCTTCAGGGGGGCAGGGGAATCAGCCCCAGCATTTT.

As DNA, the CDR3 is TGTGCCAGTAGTATAGGACTAGCAGTCTACAATGAGCAGTTCTTC. It codes for CASSIGLAVYNEQFF. The chain couples TRBV19 to TRBJ2-1; TRBD2 matches 7 bases. The CDR3 runs to 15 residues. V gave up 1 base and J gave up 3 bases; unmatched junction bases: 3. The germline CDR1 and CDR2 sequences are LNHDA and SQIVND (reference sequence).

This chain joins TRBV9 and TRBJ1-3; possibly TRBD1 for D (5 bases). V was cut by 0 bases and J by 4 bases, with 8 bases left in between. Germline V CDR1 and CDR2: SGDLS, YYNGEE. The CDR3 has 14 residues. The CDR3 region is CASSVEGRGNTIYF. CDR3 sequence (DNA): TGTGCCAGCAGCGTAGAGGGGAGGGGAAACACCATATATTTT. Full variable domain (remainder filled in from reference TRBV9 and TRBJ1-3): DSGVTQTPKHLITATGQRVTLRCSPRSGDLSVYWYQQSLDQGLQFLIQYYNGEERAKGNILERFSAQQFPDLHSELNLSSLELGDSALYFCASSVEGRGNTIYFGEGSWLTVV.

This sequence joins TRBV28 and TRBJ1-1; 8 bases are shared with TRBD1. CDR1 and CDR2 (germline): MDHEN, SYDVKM. Germline trimming cut 6 bases from V and 3 bases from J; bases unmatched to any gene: 3. The CDR3 runs 13 residues. The DNA for the CDR3 is TGTGCCAGCAGACAGGGGGGAGACACTGAAGCTTTCTTT. Its translation: CASRQGGDTEAFF.

The chain couples TRBV4-1 to TRBJ1-5; 10 nucleotides agree with TRBD1. Germline-derived CDR1 and CDR2 are MGHRA and YSYEKL. The CDR3 has 19 residues. Unmatched junction bases numbered 16, after V lost 2 bases and J lost 6 bases. The chain's CDR3 is CASSQRIGDRGRLGQPQHF. The CDR3 bases are TGCGCCAGCAGCCAACGCATTGGGGACAGGGGAAGGCTGGGTCAGCCCCAGCATTTT.

This chain connects TRBV5-4 to TRBJ2-2, with 9 bases aligning to TRBD2. The germline gives CDR1 SGHNT, CDR2 YYREEE (reference sequence). This CDR3 spans 16 amino acids. Trimming cost V 2 bases and J 6 bases; bases outside gene matches: 8. This chain's CDR3 is CASSLPLAGVAGELFF. The CDR3 DNA sequence: TGTGCCAGCAGCTTACCCTTAGCGGGAGTTGCCGGGGAGCTGTTTTTT.

V and J are TRBV30 and TRBJ2-5; no definite D call. Between the trimmed V and J ends, which lost 7 bases and 7 bases, there was a span of 19 bases. The CDR3 loop spans 13 amino acids. The germline gives CDR1 GTSNPN, CDR2 SVGIG (reference sequence). The CDR3, as DNA: TGTGCCTTCGACTCTAGGTCCATGGGGACCCAGTACTTC. This sequence encodes CAFDSRSMGTQYF.

V and J are TRBV28 and TRBJ1-2, with a tentative D call TRBD1 (5 bases). Germline CDR1 is MDHEN and CDR2 is SYDVKM. The CDR3 consists of 13 residues. V lost 7 bases and J lost 4, with 13 bases in between. The CDR3 bases are TGTGCCAGCACCTCCGGGGGGTTCTATGGCTACACCTTC. It yields the protein CASTSGGFYGYTF.

V is TRBV21-1 and J is TRBJ1-1; the table's D call of TRBD1 was not tested on the DNA. TRBV21-1 is a listed pseudogene. The CDR3 contains 17 residues. The CDR3 sequence is CASSPRTGRTGGSEAFF. In nucleotides, the CDR3 is TGTGCCAGCAGCCCTCGGACAGGGAGGACTGGGGGGTCTGAAGCTTTCTTT.

The chain is built from TRBV7-2 and TRBJ1-6, with D possibly being TRBD1 (5 bases). The V end was cut by 7 bases, the J end by 7 bases, with 11 bases between. CDR1 SGHTA and CDR2 FQGNSA come from the germline V gene. CDR3 length: 13 residues. CDR3 region: CASNGGGNSPLHF. The CDR3, as DNA: TGTGCCAGCAACGGGGGGGGGAATTCACCCCTCCACTTT.

The rearrangement links TRBV15 to TRBJ1-4, with a weak D call TRBD1 (6 bases). CDR1 and CDR2 from the germline V gene are LNHNV and YYDKDF (reference sequence). Trimming cost V 9 bases and J 5 bases, with 13 bases left between them. The CDR3 runs to 13 residues. The CDR3 protein is CATAGAVNEKLFF. In DNA form, the CDR3 reads TGTGCCACTGCGGGGGCTGTAAATGAAAAACTGTTTTTT. The whole variable domain, remainder taken from reference TRBV15 and TRBJ1-4, is DAMVIQNPRYQVTQFGKPVTLSCSQTLNHNVMYWYQQKSSQAPKLLFHYYDKDFNNEADTPDNFQSRRPNTSFCFLDIRSPGLGDTAMYLCATAGAVNEKLFFGSGTQLSVL.

The rearrangement joins TRBV27 to TRBJ2-5; no clear D. Trimming pared 9 bases from V and 5 bases from J, leaving 7 bases between. Germline V CDR1 and CDR2: MNHEY, SMNVEV (reference sequence). The CDR3 totals 10 residues. The CDR3 loop reads CARPRETQYF. In nucleotides, the CDR3 is TGTGCCAGGCCACGGGAGACCCAGTACTTC.

V is TRBV7-2 and J is TRBJ2-3; maybe TRBD2 (7 bases). The germline V and J ends were trimmed by 2 bases and 0 bases, with 9 bases remaining between them. The germline gives CDR1 SGHTA, CDR2 FQGNSA. This CDR3 has 15 amino acids. The CDR3 DNA follows: TGTGCCAGCAGCTTAAAGGGGGGGAGCACAGATACGCAGTATTTT. Protein sequence: CASSLKGGSTDTQYF.

CDR3 nucleotide sequence: TGTGCCAGCAGCTCGGGACTGGGATCGGGGACCCAGTACTTC. Its protein product is CASSSGLGSGTQYF. The genes are TRBV7-2 and TRBJ2-5; a weak D match, TRBD2 (6 bases). The CDR3 spans 14 residues. Germline CDR1 reads SGHTA; CDR2 reads FQGNSA. Trimming pared 4 bases from V and 7 bases from J, leaving 16 bases between.

CDR3 residues: CASSRTPQTRIYGYTF. In DNA, the CDR3 is TGTGCCAGTTCCCGGACACCTCAGACTCGAATCTATGGCTACACCTTC. This chain links TRBV19 with TRBJ1-2; the D gene is possibly TRBD1 (5 bases). The V end lost 8 bases, the J end lost 4 bases, and 23 bases lay between the germline ends. CDR1 and CDR2 (germline): LNHDA, SQIVND (reference sequence). The CDR3 runs to 16 residues.

This chain uses TRBV6-1 with TRBJ2-7; tentatively, D is TRBD1 (6 bases). The CDR3 covers 13 residues. V was trimmed by 8 bases and J by 3 bases, leaving 14 bases between them. CDR1 MNHNS and CDR2 SASEGT come from the germline V gene. CDR3 protein: CASLDSVIYEQYF. The DNA for the CDR3 is TGTGCCAGCCTGGACAGCGTCATCTACGAGCAGTACTTC.

The V gene is TRBV9, the J gene TRBJ2-7; 8 nucleotides align to TRBD2. The CDR3 sequence is 15 residues long. Germline V gene lookup returns CDR1 SGDLS and CDR2 YYNGEE. Losses at the gene ends were 4 bases for V and 3 bases for J; bases not matched to a gene: 9. CDR3 coding DNA: TGTGCCAGCAGCCGCTTCGGGACTAGTGGCTACGAGCAGTACTTC. This sequence encodes CASSRFGTSGYEQYF. Full variable domain (outside the CDR3, taken from reference TRBV9 and TRBJ2-7): DSGVTQTPKHLITATGQRVTLRCSPRSGDLSVYWYQQSLDQGLQFLIQYYNGEERAKGNILERFSAQQFPDLHSELNLSSLELGDSALYFCASSRFGTSGYEQYFGPGTRLTVT.